This T cell receptor (beta chain) stems from a study of T cells expressing NK-cell markers. About the research overall: Seven sequenced donors out of eight were HCMV-seropositive, one seronegative.

UMIs accompanied the 5'RACE template switching by which TCR beta cDNA was made. TCRdb reanalyzed the 5' RACE reads and collapses them to one entry per CDR3 protein, without DNA. This sample's table has a few hundred thousand distinct CDR3 sequences. Germline-derived CDR1 and CDR2 are SGHRS and YFSETQ. The CDR3 contains 14 residues. The sample consisted of blood T cells: a sorted CD56 or NKG2C T cell subset, CD4+ or CD8+ T cells, or bulk PBMC T cells (not recorded which). This clonotype originated in a man aged 18-69 years in good health. The V call is TRBV5-1, the J call TRBJ1-2; lacking DNA, the TRBD1 call made by TCRdb goes unchecked. CDR3: CASSQGARNYGYTF.